Shown below are 8 T cell receptor beta chains from a single sample sequenced in a study of blood T cell repertoires in COVID-19. The protocol was immunoSEQ multiplex PCR, while the TCRdb copy is restricted to in-frame clones and leaves out a portion. This table has about 440,000 clones, around 89% appearing once. Sequencing was carried out using peripheral blood. The source of these receptors is a woman under 40 with acute or convalescent COVID-19.

The genes are TRBV7-9 and TRBJ1-4; D is perhaps TRBD1 (5 bases). The CDR3 runs 15 residues. Germline lookup yields CDR1 SEHNR and CDR2 FQNEAQ (reference sequence). V was shortened by 5 bases and J by 10 bases, with 20 bases between the two germline ends. CDR3: CASSPLDAGEGKLFF. Here the CDR3 DNA reads TGTGCCAGCAGCCCGCTCGACGCGGGGGAGGGAAAACTGTTTTTT.

The chain combines TRBV9 with TRBJ2-2; possible D gene TRBD1, 5 bases. This CDR3 spans 15 amino acids. Germline V lookup: CDR1 SGDLS, CDR2 YYNGEE. The V and J ends lost 0 bases and 7 bases respectively, with 13 bases between them. DNA for the CDR3: TGTGCCAGCAGCGTAGCAGGGTTCCCCAGCGGGGAGCTGTTTTTT. Its translation: CASSVAGFPSGELFF.

V gene TRBV4-1 combines with J gene TRBJ1-6; D is undetermined. Germline V lookup: CDR1 MGHRA, CDR2 YSYEKL. The CDR3 consists of 15 residues. Trimming shortened V by 3 bases and J by 7 bases, and 13 bases separated the two germline ends. The CDR3: CASSHEDGLNSPLHF. CDR3 in DNA: TGCGCCAGCAGCCACGAAGACGGACTAAATTCACCCCTCCACTTT.

The rearrangement uses TRBV6-5 and TRBJ2-7; TRBD2 matches at 10 bases. This CDR3 contains 15 residues. V gave up 5 bases and J gave up 0 bases; unmatched junction bases: 4. The germline CDR1 and CDR2 sequences are MNHEY and SVGAGI. Here the CDR3 reads CASSPKRGGSYEQYF. The CDR3 DNA reads as TGTGCCAGCAGTCCGAAGCGGGGGGGCTCCTACGAGCAGTACTTC.

The gene calls are TRBV7-9 and TRBJ2-3; no firm D call. V lost 1 base and J 12 bases, leaving 11 bases between the germline ends. This CDR3 has 12 residues. Germline V gene sequence: CDR1 SEHNR, CDR2 FQNEAQ (reference sequence). DNA of the CDR3: TGTGCCAGCAGCTTAGGCCTAATTCAACAGTATTTT. Protein: CASSLGLIQQYF. Combining the CDR3 with reference TRBV7-9 and TRBJ2-3 gives the whole variable domain DTGVSQNPRHKITKRGQNVTFRCDPISEHNRLYWYRQTLGQGPEFLTYFQNEAQLEKSRLLSDRFSAERPKGSFSTLEIQRTEQGDSAMYLCASSLGLIQQYFGPGTRLTVL.

This chain connects TRBV30 to TRBJ2-3; D is perhaps TRBD2 (6 bases). V gave up 3 bases and J gave up 6 bases, with 19 bases separating them. Germline V lookup: CDR1 GTSNPN, CDR2 SVGIG (reference sequence). This CDR3 spans 15 amino acids. CDR3 in amino acids: CAWSTGTPGRDTQYF. CDR3 nucleotide sequence: TGTGCCTGGAGCACCGGGACTCCGGGGCGTGATACGCAGTATTTT.

The chain combines TRBV6-5 with TRBJ1-1; tentative D call: TRBD1 (5 bases). V lost 0 bases to trimming and J lost 4 bases, with 9 bases between them. Looked up from germline, CDR1 is MNHEY and CDR2 is SVGAGI. The CDR3 is made up of 14 amino acids. CDR3 DNA: TGTGCCAGCAGTTACTCGGGGGGAACCACTGAAGCTTTCTTT. Protein: CASSYSGGTTEAFF.

The chain recombines TRBV27 with TRBJ1-3; a possible D gene is TRBD1 (5 bases). Per germline, CDR1 MNHEY and CDR2 SMNVEV (reference sequence). The length of the CDR3 is 15 residues. The V and J ends lost 0 bases and 3 bases respectively, with 9 bases between them. The CDR3 sequence: CASSLSRTSGNTIYF. CDR3 DNA sequence: TGTGCCAGCAGTTTATCGAGGACAAGTGGAAACACCATATATTTT.